These T cell receptor beta chains were read from a single sample in a study of regulatory T cells in long-lasting Graves disease. Using its own MiXCR run on the multiplex PCR reads, TCRdb lists one record per CDR3 protein. The table has over 500,000 distinct CDR3 sequences, 15% to 20% seen once. These same records also appear under a second study, on T cells in Graves' hyperthyroidism and ophthalmopathy.

The sequenced sample was peripheral blood mononuclear cells (PBMCs), obtained at new diagnosis, from a patient treated with antithyroid drugs. These receptors were obtained from a man between 18 and 29 years old with Graves disease. The CDR3 runs from the conserved cysteine through the conserved F or W. A D gene is named only where the DNA matches it firmly. Clone size is given for some rows only: seen once, a few or many times, or a class if the clone is expanded.

TRBJ2-5,many,TRBD1,TRBV27,TGTGCCAGCTGGGGACAGGGTATGTTGGAGACCCAGTACTTC,CASWGQGMLETQYF
TRBJ1-1,-,-,TRBV5-1,TGCGCCAGCAGCTTGGAGGGGAGGGGGTACACTGAAGCTTTCTTT,CASSLEGRGYTEAFF
TRBJ2-7,many,TRBD2,TRBV20-1,TGCAGTGCTAGACCAGCGGGGTCCTACGAGCAGTACTTC,CSARPAGSYEQYF
TRBJ2-7,-,TRBD1,TRBV2,TGTGCCAGCAGTAACCCGGACAGGGGCCAGGAAACGGGCTACTACGAGCAGTACTTC,CASSNPDRGQETGYYEQYF
TRBJ2-7,many,-,TRBV30,TGTGCCTGGAGTGAGTACAGCCCCTACGAGCAGTACTTC,CAWSEYSPYEQYF
TRBJ1-2,-,-,TRBV5-1,TGCGCCAGCAGCTTCGTCGGGAGGGTTAACTATGGCTACACCTTC,CASSFVGRVNYGYTF
TRBJ1-1,many,-,TRBV28,TGTGCCAGCAGTGCCCCCGGGGGCACTGAAGCTTTCTTT,CASSAPGGTEAFF
TRBJ1-2,few,TRBD1,TRBV4-2,TGTGCCAGCAGCCACCAAAAACCTGGACAGGGGGTTAACTATGGCTACACCTTC,CASSHQKPGQGVNYGYTF
TRBJ2-2,many,TRBD2,TRBV5-1,TGCGCCAGCAGCCAGGGGGGGACTAGCGGTCGACCTAACACCGGGGAGCTGTTTTTT,CASSQGGTSGRPNTGELFF
TRBJ1-4,-,TRBD1,TRBV11-2,TGTGCCAGCAGCTTATGGGGAGAGGGGACAGTTAATGAAAAACTGTTTTTT,CASSLWGEGTVNEKLFF
TRBJ2-7,many,-,TRBV2,TGTGCCAGCAGTTACGGAGGGGCCGGCTCCTACGAGCAGTACTTC,CASSYGGAGSYEQYF
TRBJ2-7,-,-,TRBV20-1,TGCAGTGCTAGACCGAACCGGGACATCCCCTACGAGCAGTACTTC,CSARPNRDIPYEQYF
TRBJ2-7,many,TRBD2,TRBV12-3/TRBV12-4,TGTGCCAGCACCTCAAGCGGGATGGGCTCCTACGAGCAGTACTTC,CASTSSGMGSYEQYF
TRBJ1-1,few,-,TRBV6-4,TGTGCCAGCCCCCAGGGTGGGGGGGCGCGCACTGAAGCTTTCTTT,CASPQGGGARTEAFF
TRBJ1-1,-,-,TRBV20-1,TGCAGTGCATGGACGGTGAACACTGAAGCTTTCTTT,CSAWTVNTEAFF
TRBJ1-2,many,-,TRBV12-3/TRBV12-4,TGTGCCAGCAACCCTGGACAGTCCATCTATGGCTACACCTTC,CASNPGQSIYGYTF